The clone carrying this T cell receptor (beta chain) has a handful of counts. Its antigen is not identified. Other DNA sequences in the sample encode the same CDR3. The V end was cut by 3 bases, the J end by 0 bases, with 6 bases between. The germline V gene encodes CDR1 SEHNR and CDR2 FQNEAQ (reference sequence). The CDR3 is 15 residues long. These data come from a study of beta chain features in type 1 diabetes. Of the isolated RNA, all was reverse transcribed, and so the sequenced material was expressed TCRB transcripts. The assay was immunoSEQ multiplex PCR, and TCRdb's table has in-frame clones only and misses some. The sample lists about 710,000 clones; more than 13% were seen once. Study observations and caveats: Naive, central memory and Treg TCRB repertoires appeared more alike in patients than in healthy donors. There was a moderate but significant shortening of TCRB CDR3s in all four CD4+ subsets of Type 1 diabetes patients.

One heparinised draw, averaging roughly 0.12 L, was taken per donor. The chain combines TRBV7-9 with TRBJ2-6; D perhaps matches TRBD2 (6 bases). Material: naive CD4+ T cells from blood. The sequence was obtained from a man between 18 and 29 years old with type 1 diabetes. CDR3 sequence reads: CASSFGGSGANVLTF. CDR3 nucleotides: TGTGCCAGCAGCTTCGGGGGCTCTGGGGCCAACGTCCTGACTTTC. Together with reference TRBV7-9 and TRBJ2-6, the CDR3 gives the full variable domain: DTGVSQNPRHKITKRGQNVTFRCDPISEHNRLYWYRQTLGQGPEFLTYFQNEAQLEKSRLLSDRFSAERPKGSFSTLEIQRTEQGDSAMYLCASSFGGSGANVLTFGAGSRLTVL.